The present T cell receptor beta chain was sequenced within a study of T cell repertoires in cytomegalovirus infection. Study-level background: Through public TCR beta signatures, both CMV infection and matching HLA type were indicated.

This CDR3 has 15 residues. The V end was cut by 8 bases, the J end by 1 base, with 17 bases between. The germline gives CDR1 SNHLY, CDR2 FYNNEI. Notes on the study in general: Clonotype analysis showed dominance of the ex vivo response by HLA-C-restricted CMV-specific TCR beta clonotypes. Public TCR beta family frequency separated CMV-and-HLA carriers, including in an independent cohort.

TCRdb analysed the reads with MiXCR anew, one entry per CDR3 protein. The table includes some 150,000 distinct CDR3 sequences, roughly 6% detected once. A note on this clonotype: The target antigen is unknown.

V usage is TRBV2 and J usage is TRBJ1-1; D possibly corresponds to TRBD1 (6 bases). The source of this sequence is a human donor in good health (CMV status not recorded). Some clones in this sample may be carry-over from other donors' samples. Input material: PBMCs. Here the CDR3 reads CASGGGGLENTEAFF. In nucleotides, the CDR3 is TGTGCCAGCGGGGGAGGGGGGCTGGAGAACACTGAAGCTTTCTTT.